The present TCR beta chain was sequenced within a study of blood T cell repertoires in COVID-19. The wider study: Some COVID-19 samples were acute and others convalescent; all came from the United States, Italy and Spain. T cells, B-cell-depleted T cells, or PBMCs provided the cDNA or gDNA that served as material.

The germline gives CDR1 SGDLS, CDR2 YYNGEE. This CDR3 is 15 amino acids long. Trimming took off 3 bases at V and 4 bases at J, with 13 bases between the two ends. Original processing methods: Reference gene primer amplification in the assay estimated nucleated cell counts. The assay was immunoSEQ multiplex PCR, and TCRdb's table has in-frame clones only and misses some. The DNA gave D and trimming, while V, J and clone size come from that table. The sample has roughly 50,000 clones, about four fifths seen once. The J gene is TRBJ2-2, the V gene TRBV9; possible D gene TRBD2, 5 bases. Specimen: peripheral blood. This clonotype originated in a woman in her sixties with acute or convalescent COVID-19. This chain's CDR3 is CASSARGRSTGELFF. CDR3 bases: TGTGCCAGCAGCGCCCGGGGTCGAAGCACCGGGGAGCTGTTTTTT. Full variable domain (outside the CDR3, taken from reference TRBV9 and TRBJ2-2): DSGVTQTPKHLITATGQRVTLRCSPRSGDLSVYWYQQSLDQGLQFLIQYYNGEERAKGNILERFSAQQFPDLHSELNLSSLELGDSALYFCASSARGRSTGELFFGEGSRLTVL.